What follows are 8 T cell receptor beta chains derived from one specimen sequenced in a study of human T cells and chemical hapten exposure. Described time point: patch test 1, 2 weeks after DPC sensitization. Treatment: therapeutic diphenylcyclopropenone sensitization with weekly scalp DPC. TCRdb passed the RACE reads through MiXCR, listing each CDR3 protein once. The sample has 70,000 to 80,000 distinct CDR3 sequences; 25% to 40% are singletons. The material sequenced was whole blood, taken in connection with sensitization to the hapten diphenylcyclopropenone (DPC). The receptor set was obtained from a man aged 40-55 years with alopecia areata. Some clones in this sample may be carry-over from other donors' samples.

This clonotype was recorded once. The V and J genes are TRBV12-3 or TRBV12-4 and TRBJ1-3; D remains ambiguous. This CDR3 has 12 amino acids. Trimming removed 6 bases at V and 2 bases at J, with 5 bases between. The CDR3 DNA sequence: TGTGCCAGCAGCCCCGCTGGAAACACCATATATTTT. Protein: CASSPAGNTIYF.

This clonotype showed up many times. CDR3 DNA sequence: TGTGCCAGCAGTTACAAGACTAGCGCAGATACGCAGTATTTT. It encodes CASSYKTSADTQYF. The chain carries TRBV6-5 and TRBJ2-3, with 8 nucleotides matching TRBD2. The V and J ends lost 2 bases and 4 bases, in that order; junction bases with no gene match: 2. The germline CDR1 and CDR2 sequences are MNHEY and SVGAGI. CDR3 size: 14 residues.

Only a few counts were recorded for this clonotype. In DNA, the CDR3 is TGTGCCAGCAGTCCGGGACAGATTAATCAGCCCCAGCATTTT. The encoded protein is CASSPGQINQPQHF. This sequence joins TRBV27 and TRBJ1-5; 7 bases match TRBD1. This CDR3 spans 14 amino acids. Losses at the gene ends were 5 bases for V and 4 bases for J; bases not matched to a gene: 5. Germline assignment: CDR1 MNHEY and CDR2 SMNVEV (reference sequence).

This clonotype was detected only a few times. The CDR3, as DNA: TGCAGTGCCAGACGGTCGAGCTCCTACGAGCAGTACTTC. This encodes CSARRSSSYEQYF. The chain uses TRBV20-1 and TRBJ2-7, with no clear D. Trimming removed 6 bases at V and 0 bases at J, with 12 bases between. CDR3 length: 13 amino acids. The germline CDR1 and CDR2 sequences are DFQATT and SNEGSKA (reference sequence).

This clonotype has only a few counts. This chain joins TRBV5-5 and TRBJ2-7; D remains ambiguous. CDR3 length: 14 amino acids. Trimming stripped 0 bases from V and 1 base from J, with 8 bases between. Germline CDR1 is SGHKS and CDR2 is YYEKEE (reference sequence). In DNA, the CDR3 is TGTGCCAGCAGCTTGGAACAGAGTTCCTACGAGCAGTACTTC. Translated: CASSLEQSSYEQYF. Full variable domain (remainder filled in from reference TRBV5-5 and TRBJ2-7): DAGVTQSPTHLIKTRGQQVTLRCSPISGHKSVSWYQQVLGQGPQFIFQYYEKEERGRGNFPDRFSARQFPNYSSELNVNALLLGDSALYLCASSLEQSSYEQYFGPGTRLTVT.

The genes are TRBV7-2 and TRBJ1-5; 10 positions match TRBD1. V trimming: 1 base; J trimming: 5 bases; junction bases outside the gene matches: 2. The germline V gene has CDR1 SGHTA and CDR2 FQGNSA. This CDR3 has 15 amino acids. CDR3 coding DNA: TGTGCCAGCAGCTTAGGGGGACAGGGGTATCAGCCCCAGCATTTT. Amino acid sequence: CASSLGGQGYQPQHF.

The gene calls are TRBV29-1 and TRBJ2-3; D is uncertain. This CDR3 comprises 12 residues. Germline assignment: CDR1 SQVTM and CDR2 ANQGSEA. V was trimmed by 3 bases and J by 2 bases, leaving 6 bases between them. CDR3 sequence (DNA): TGCAGCGTTGAGGCAGCCACAGATACGCAGTATTTT. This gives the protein CSVEAATDTQYF.

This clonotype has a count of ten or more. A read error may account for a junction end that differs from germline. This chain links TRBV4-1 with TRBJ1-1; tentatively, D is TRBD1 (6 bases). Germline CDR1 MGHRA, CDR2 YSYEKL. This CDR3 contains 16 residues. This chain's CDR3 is CASSLLLRTEHLGLVF. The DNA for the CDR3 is TGCGCCAGCAGCCTTCTGCTTCGGACAGAGCATCTGGGGCTCGTCTTT.